Listed here are 11 T cell receptor beta chains from one sample, sequenced in a study of Graves' ophthalmopathy and Graves' hyperthyroidism. Using RNA transcripts, the TCR beta CDR3 regions were amplified. Second-round multiplex PCR came after a first-round RT-PCR that employed HTBI primers. MiXCR, run by TCRdb on the multiplex PCR reads, gives a single entry per CDR3 protein. Here the sample spans 500,000 to 600,000 distinct CDR3 sequences, about 40% being singletons. The sequencing sample was made of peripheral blood or thyroid tissue (not recorded which). The receptors shown here come from an adult man with Graves' hyperthyroidism.

This clonotype has at least ten counts. The chain carries TRBV12-3 or TRBV12-4 and TRBJ1-2; D might be TRBD1 (5 bases). V lost 8 bases and J lost 2, with 18 bases in between. The CDR3 extends over 15 amino acids. The CDR3 nucleotides read TGTGCCAGCCGATCCTCAGGCGGGGGGAACTATGGCTACACCTTC. The encoded protein is CASRSSGGGNYGYTF.

Only a few counts were recorded for this clonotype. The rearrangement uses TRBV28 and TRBJ1-2; the D gene is possibly TRBD1 (5 bases). V lost 3 bases and J 7 bases, leaving 12 bases between the germline ends. Per the germline V gene, CDR1 is MDHEN and CDR2 is SYDVKM. The CDR3 has 13 amino acids. This CDR3 reads CASSFSGRGGYTF. The CDR3, as DNA: TGTGCCAGCAGTTTCTCGGGGCGCGGTGGCTACACCTTC.

J is TRBJ2-5 and V is TRBV9, with TRBD2 matching 10 bases. The V and J ends lost 4 bases and 11 bases, in that order; junction bases with no gene match: 20. CDR1 is SGDLS and CDR2 is YYNGEE in the germline V gene. This CDR3 is built from 17 residues. CDR3 coding DNA: TGTGCCAGCAGCTTGGCCGTGTCTAGCGGGAGCACAGATACGCAGTACTTC. It encodes CASSLAVSSGSTDTQYF.

This clonotype was seen ten or more times. This chain connects TRBV2 to TRBJ1-1; tentative D call: TRBD1 (6 bases). The V and J ends lost 5 bases and 11 bases respectively, with 12 bases between them. This CDR3 contains 11 residues. Germline V gene sequence: CDR1 SNHLY, CDR2 FYNNEI. The CDR3 DNA is TGTGCCAGCAGTTTCAGGACAGTTGCTTTCTTT. Protein: CASSFRTVAFF.

Comment on this clonotype: A much bigger clone sits one base away, suggesting this may be a read error. The V gene is TRBV2, the J gene TRBJ2-5; D remains ambiguous. The V end lost 4 bases, the J end lost 3 bases, and 9 bases lay between the germline ends. The germline CDR1 and CDR2 sequences are SNHLY and FYNNEI. The CDR3 has 13 residues. In DNA, the CDR3 is TGTGCCAGCAGTGTTGGCCCAAAAGAGACCCAGTACTTC. Protein: CASSVGPKETQYF.

This clonotype was counted once. V usage is TRBV12-3 or TRBV12-4 and J usage is TRBJ1-2; D may be TRBD1 (6 bases). The CDR3 length is 12 residues. V shed 6 bases and J shed 12 bases, with 17 bases lying between them. The CDR3 bases are TGTGCCAGCAGCCTACAGGGCTCTGGAAACACCTTC. This encodes CASSLQGSGNTF.

This clonotype was detected ten times or more. This chain joins TRBV7-8 and TRBJ1-2; D uncertain. The germline CDR1 and CDR2 sequences are SGHVS and FQNEAQ. The germline V and J ends were trimmed by 1 base and 2 bases, with 11 bases remaining between them. This CDR3 is built from 15 residues. Written as DNA, the CDR3 is TGTGCCAGCAGCTTAGAGGGTGGCAGGAACTATGGCTACACCTTC. It encodes CASSLEGGRNYGYTF.

This clonotype was found many times. One end of the junction is discordant with germline, which a read error may explain. J is TRBJ2-2 and V is TRBV7-7; D gene uncertain. From germline, CDR1 is SSHAT and CDR2 FNYEAQ (reference sequence). The CDR3 covers 15 residues. The CDR3 is CASSLGQIRPGELFF. The CDR3 region has the DNA TGTGCTAGCAGCTTAGGGCAGATCCGGCCCGGGGAGCTGTTTTTT.

Ten or more counts support this clonotype. The chain joins TRBV25-1 to TRBJ1-2; D is undetermined. The germline V and J ends were trimmed by 6 bases and 2 bases, with 7 bases remaining between them. The CDR3 has 12 residues. CDR1 is MGHDK, CDR2 SYGVNS, per germline. Written as DNA, the CDR3 is TGTGCCAGCAGAGGGTCGAACTATGGCTACACCTTC. Protein product: CASRGSNYGYTF.

Many counts were recorded for this clonotype. The J gene is TRBJ1-4, the V gene TRBV2; unclear D gene. CDR3 length equals 12 residues. The germline V and J ends were trimmed by 1 base and 7 bases, with 4 bases remaining between them. Germline CDR1 SNHLY, CDR2 FYNNEI. CDR3 sequence reads: CASSEVGEKLFF. The CDR3 DNA is TGTGCCAGCAGTGAAGTTGGTGAAAAACTGTTTTTT.

V usage is TRBV7-9 and J usage is TRBJ2-5, with TRBD1 matching 7 bases. Looked up from germline, CDR1 is SEHNR and CDR2 is FQNEAQ (reference sequence). The V gene end was trimmed by 1 base and the J gene end by 9 bases; junction bases not matched to a gene: 14. The CDR3 totals 16 residues. The CDR3 DNA follows: TGTGCCAGCAGCTTAGTTGGGGACAGTAGCAATCAGCCCCAGTACTTC. This codes for CASSLVGDSSNQPQYF.